The 10 T cell receptor beta chains reported below all come from one sample, sequenced in a study of beta chain features in type 1 diabetes. Findings of the study overall: Shorter TCRB CDR3s, moderately but significantly so, were found in Type 1 diabetes patients in all four CD4+ subsets.

These receptors' antigens are unknown. Isolated RNA was reverse transcribed in full, so expressed TCRB transcripts were sequenced. The table came from immunoSEQ multiplex PCR; TCRdb's copy has only in-frame clones and leaves some out. The sample has around 710,000 clones; 9.5% to 15% are singletons. Material for sequencing was naive CD4+ T cells from blood. The receptors stem from a man under 40 with type 1 diabetes.

This clone has just a few counts. The chain employs TRBV14 and TRBJ2-3; tentative D call: TRBD1 (6 bases). Germline-derived CDR1 and CDR2 are SGHDN and FVKESK. V lost 2 bases and J lost 5, with 14 bases in between. The CDR3 length is 15 residues. CDR3 sequence: CASSQQTGSQDTQYF. Written as DNA, the CDR3 is TGTGCCAGCAGCCAACAGACAGGATCGCAAGATACGCAGTATTTT.

V and J are TRBV4-3 and TRBJ2-6; the D is unclear. Germline V gene sequence: CDR1 LGHNA, CDR2 YSLEER. CDR3 size: 17 residues. V was shortened by 0 bases and J by 0 bases, with 9 bases between the two germline ends. Here the CDR3 reads CASSQDLRISGANVLTF. The CDR3 DNA reads as TGCGCCAGCAGCCAAGATCTCCGCATCTCTGGGGCCAACGTCCTGACTTTC.

The rearrangement joins TRBV4-2 to TRBJ2-7; D is perhaps TRBD2 (6 bases). Germline CDR1 is LGHNA and CDR2 is YNFKEQ. The CDR3 spans 19 residues. V was clipped by 1 base and J by 0 bases, with 22 bases between them. The CDR3 bases are TGTGCCAGCAGCCAAGGGCCGGGATCCGACACCGGGAGCTCCTACGAGCAGTACTTC. This gives the protein CASSQGPGSDTGSSYEQYF.

This clone was seen more than once but under ten times. J is TRBJ2-3 and V is TRBV19, with TRBD1 matching 7 bases. The germline CDR1 and CDR2 sequences are LNHDA and SQIVND (reference sequence). After removal of 5 bases from V and 2 bases from J, the junction contained 7 bases not matched to a gene. The CDR3 runs to 15 residues. The CDR3 nucleotides read TGTGCCAGTAGTTACCGGGACAGCTCCACAGATACGCAGTATTTT. Amino acid sequence: CASSYRDSSTDTQYF.

The chain uses TRBV27 and TRBJ2-7; D assignment may be TRBD1 or TRBD2 (5 bases each). The CDR3 loop spans 15 amino acids. V was trimmed by 1 base and J by 0 bases, leaving 10 bases between them. Germline V gene data show CDR1 as MNHEY and CDR2 as SMNVEV (reference sequence). CDR3 bases: TGTGCCAGCAGTTTATACCCCGGGGCCTCCTACGAGCAGTACTTC. Encoded protein: CASSLYPGASYEQYF.

V and J are TRBV2 and TRBJ2-7; 10 bases align to TRBD1. The CDR3 is 15 amino acids. In germline, CDR1 is SNHLY, CDR2 FYNNEI. Trimming removed 8 bases from V and 2 bases from J; junction bases left unmatched: 9. The CDR3 region is CASREPGQGTYEQYF. CDR3 sequence (DNA): TGTGCCAGCCGAGAGCCGGGACAGGGGACCTACGAGCAGTACTTC.

This clone showed up just a few times. Other DNA sequences within the sample encode an identical CDR3. The chain combines TRBV18 with TRBJ2-1, with a weak D call TRBD1 (6 bases). Germline CDR1 and CDR2: KGHSH and LQKENI. Trimming left V 2 bases short and J 4 bases short, with 9 bases between. This CDR3 is 14 amino acids long. This chain's CDR3 is CASSPGQFYNEQFF. The CDR3 DNA is TGTGCCAGCTCACCAGGACAGTTTTACAATGAGCAGTTCTTC.

V is TRBV2 and J is TRBJ2-5, with no clear D. This CDR3 spans 12 amino acids. The germline V gene has CDR1 SNHLY and CDR2 FYNNEI. The ends were cut back, 6 bases at V and 4 bases at J, with 9 bases in the middle. CDR3 in DNA: TGTGCCAGCAGAGAGGAAGGAGAGACCCAGTACTTC. Translated, it gives CASREEGETQYF.

V gene TRBV6-1 combines with J gene TRBJ2-5; 11 nucleotides agree with TRBD2. V was clipped by 2 bases and J by 2 bases; unmatched bases: 1. The CDR3 has 15 residues. Germline loops: CDR1 MNHNS, CDR2 SASEGT. CDR3 sequence reads: CASSEIAGGQETQYF. CDR3 nucleotides: TGTGCCAGCAGTGAAATAGCGGGGGGGCAAGAGACCCAGTACTTC.

The chain employs TRBV29-1 and TRBJ1-5; TRBD1 might be the D (5 bases). The CDR3 runs 13 residues. CDR1 and CDR2 (germline): SQVTM, ANQGSEA. V was clipped by 1 base and J by 3 bases, with 7 bases between them. This CDR3 is CSVEVGTNQPQHF. The CDR3 DNA reads TGCAGCGTTGAAGTGGGGACCAATCAGCCCCAGCATTTT.